This entry lists 20 T cell receptor beta chains sequenced from one sample in a study of cytomegalovirus exposure and HLA in healthy donors. The PCR made use of 60 Vbeta and 13 Jbeta primers. Assay used: immunoSEQ multiplex PCR; TCRdb lists only in-frame clones, some missing. Of some 120,000 clones listed, around a tenth are singletons. The sequenced sample consisted of PBMCs. Receptors originate from a man under 40 in good health and CMV-seronegative.

In its sample, this clone was seen a few times. V usage is TRBV5-4 and J usage is TRBJ2-3; 14 bases map to TRBD2. This CDR3 comprises 16 residues. The germline V gene has CDR1 SGHNT and CDR2 YYREEE (reference sequence). V lost 4 bases, J lost 2 bases, and 3 bases stayed unmatched. In nucleotides, the CDR3 is TGTGCCAGCAGCACGGGACTAGCGGGGGACACAGATACGCAGTATTTT. It translates to CASSTGLAGDTDTQYF.

This clone has just a few counts. The V and J genes are TRBV29-1 and TRBJ1-1; 8 positions match TRBD1. The CDR3 is 15 residues long. CDR1 is SQVTM and CDR2 is ANQGSEA in the germline V gene. Unmatched junction bases numbered 11, after V lost 4 bases and J lost 4 bases. The CDR3, as DNA: TGCAGCGTTGGGGGTCTTCAGGGGGCGCGCACTGAAGCTTTCTTT. Protein product: CSVGGLQGARTEAFF.

This clone was observed a handful of times. The rearrangement uses TRBV5-1 and TRBJ2-2; TRBD1 agrees at 9 bases. The length of the CDR3 is 13 residues. The trim removed 9 bases at V and 5 bases at J, leaving 5 bases unmatched. The germline gives CDR1 SGHRS, CDR2 YFSETQ. CDR3 residues: CANKQGATGELFF. Here the CDR3 DNA reads TGCGCCAATAAACAGGGGGCGACCGGGGAGCTGTTTTTT.

V and J are TRBV9 and TRBJ2-1; the D gene is possibly TRBD2 (5 bases). Germline V gene data show CDR1 as SGDLS and CDR2 as YYNGEE. Trimming removed 5 bases from V and 5 bases from J, with 17 bases in between. This CDR3 is built from 15 residues. The CDR3 here is CASSFSQGRDNEQFF. The CDR3, as DNA: TGTGCCAGCAGTTTTAGCCAAGGGCGGGACAATGAGCAGTTCTTC.

The chain carries TRBV5-4 and TRBJ1-1; unclear D gene. V shed 0 bases and J shed 5 bases, with 5 bases lying between them. The CDR3 runs to 12 residues. Germline V gene lookup returns CDR1 SGHNT and CDR2 YYREEE (reference sequence). Here the CDR3 reads CASSLGRTEAFF. The CDR3 DNA follows: TGTGCCAGCAGCTTGGGGCGGACTGAAGCTTTCTTT. Drawing the rest from reference TRBV5-4 and TRBJ1-1, the complete variable domain is ETGVTQSPTHLIKTRGQQVTLRCSSQSGHNTVSWYQQALGQGPQFIFQYYREEENGRGNFPPRFSGLQFPNYSSELNVNALELDDSALYLCASSLGRTEAFFGQGTRLTVV.

This clone ranks as medium-sized. Distinct nucleotide sequences in the sample also encode this CDR3. The chain couples TRBV6-1 to TRBJ1-1, with no clear D. Germline CDR1 and CDR2: MNHNS and SASEGT. This CDR3 contains 13 residues. V was trimmed by 3 bases and J by 0 bases, leaving 5 bases between them. CDR3 amino acids: CASSDTLNTEAFF. The CDR3 region has the DNA TGTGCCAGCAGTGACACATTGAACACTGAAGCTTTCTTT.

Points on this clone: Other DNA sequences in the sample encode the same CDR3. V gene TRBV19 combines with J gene TRBJ1-1; D remains unclear. The CDR3 consists of 13 residues. The germline CDR1 and CDR2 sequences are LNHDA and SQIVND (reference sequence). V was pared by 1 base and J by 2 bases, with 5 bases between. CDR3 residues: CASSIATNTEAFF. CDR3 nucleotide sequence: TGTGCCAGTAGTATAGCCACAAACACTGAAGCTTTCTTT.

This clone turned up a few times. The chain has TRBV29-1 and TRBJ1-1; TRBD1 matches 8 bases. V was clipped by 6 bases and J by 0 bases; unmatched bases: 3. CDR1 is SQVTM and CDR2 is ANQGSEA in the germline V gene. This CDR3 contains 13 residues. DNA for the CDR3: TGCAGCGTGGAGGGACAGGTGAACACTGAAGCTTTCTTT. It translates to CSVEGQVNTEAFF.

This clone was counted only a few times. Other DNA sequences within the sample encode an identical CDR3. This chain links TRBV13 with TRBJ2-3; possible D gene TRBD1, 6 bases. Germline V gene sequence: CDR1 PRHDT, CDR2 FYEKMQ (reference sequence). The length of the CDR3 is 12 residues. The V and J ends lost 5 bases and 6 bases respectively, with 9 bases between them. CDR3: CASSADRDTQYF. The CDR3 DNA reads as TGTGCCAGCAGCGCCGACAGGGATACGCAGTATTTT.

In this sample, this clone turned up a few times. The junction differs from germline at one of its ends, possibly a read error. This sequence joins TRBV6-5 and TRBJ1-4; TRBD1 matches 7 bases. There are 14 residues in the CDR3. Germline-derived CDR1 and CDR2 are MNHEY and SVGAGI. The CDR3 loop is CASSYSTGNGKLFF. DNA for the CDR3: TGTGCCAGCAGTTACTCGACAGGGAATGGAAAACTGTTTTTT.

This clone was seen more than once but under ten times. V and J are TRBV28 and TRBJ1-3, with 7 bases lining up with TRBD1. Germline CDR1 reads MDHEN; CDR2 reads SYDVKM. The CDR3 extends over 15 amino acids. V lost 5 bases and J lost 4; bases outside the gene matches: 8. CDR3 protein: CASSITGVYGNTIYF. CDR3 DNA sequence: TGTGCCAGCAGTATAACAGGGGTGTACGGAAACACCATATATTTT.

This clone has more than one count but fewer than ten. The chain is built from TRBV7-3 and TRBJ2-1; tentatively, D is TRBD2 (5 bases). The V end lost 0 bases, the J end lost 8 bases, and 5 bases lay between the germline ends. The germline gives CDR1 SGHTA, CDR2 FQGTGA. The CDR3 totals 12 residues. CDR3 sequence (DNA): TGTGCCAGCAGCTTAACGAGGGATGAGCAGTTCTTC. Protein product: CASSLTRDEQFF.

The gene calls are TRBV15 and TRBJ2-2; 9 nucleotides line up with TRBD1. The trim removed 2 bases at V and 6 bases at J, leaving 7 bases unmatched. The length of the CDR3 is 16 residues. Germline V lookup: CDR1 LNHNV, CDR2 YYDKDF (reference sequence). The CDR3 is CATSRRTGAVPGELFF. Here the CDR3 DNA reads TGTGCCACCAGCAGAAGGACAGGGGCGGTTCCCGGGGAGCTGTTTTTT.

This clone came up a few times. The chain couples TRBV6-5 to TRBJ1-1; the D gene is possibly TRBD1 (5 bases). Germline lookup yields CDR1 MNHEY and CDR2 SVGAGI. Trimming left V 5 bases short and J 0 bases short, with 7 bases between. The CDR3 is 13 residues long. The CDR3 region has the DNA TGTGCCAGCAGTCCGACAGTGAACACTGAAGCTTTCTTT. Amino acids: CASSPTVNTEAFF.

V gene TRBV6-5 combines with J gene TRBJ1-2, with TRBD1 matching over 9 bases. The CDR3 spans 15 residues. Germline V CDR1 and CDR2: MNHEY, SVGAGI. With V trimmed by 5 bases and J by 4 bases, 8 bases remained unmatched. Here the CDR3 reads CASSPRQGVTYGYTF. DNA of the CDR3: TGTGCCAGCAGTCCTAGACAGGGGGTTACCTATGGCTACACCTTC.

The V gene is TRBV7-2, the J gene TRBJ2-7; tentative D call: TRBD2 (5 bases). The CDR3 spans 14 residues. Germline V gives CDR1 SGHTA, CDR2 FQGNSA. V lost 5 bases and J lost 0, with 11 bases in between. CDR3 region: CASSPGGSSYEQYF. The CDR3 bases are TGTGCCAGCAGCCCCGGTGGGAGCTCCTACGAGCAGTACTTC. Combining the CDR3 with reference TRBV7-2 and TRBJ2-7 gives the whole variable domain GAGVSQSPSNKVTEKGKDVELRCDPISGHTALYWYRQSLGQGLEFLIYFQGNSAPDKSGLPSDRFSAERTGGSVSTLTIQRTQQEDSAVYLCASSPGGSSYEQYFGPGTRLTVT.

This clone was seen more than once but under ten times. The CDR3 spells CASSFDRAAYNSPLHF. DNA of the CDR3: TGTGCCAGCAGCTTCGACAGAGCCGCCTATAATTCACCCCTCCACTTT. The V and J genes are TRBV5-8 and TRBJ1-6, with D possibly TRBD1 on 5 matching bases. From germline, CDR1 is SGHTS and CDR2 YDEGEE. CDR3 length equals 16 residues. The V and J ends lost 2 bases and 2 bases respectively, with 11 bases between them.

The J gene is TRBJ2-5, the V gene TRBV30, with a possible D match to TRBD2 (5 bases). This CDR3 comprises 11 residues. Trimming cost V 8 bases and J 2 bases, with 9 bases left between them. Per germline, CDR1 GTSNPN and CDR2 SVGIG (reference sequence). DNA of the CDR3: TGTGCCGGAGGAGAGCAAGAGACCCAGTACTTC. Its protein is CAGGEQETQYF. The complete variable domain, with remaining parts taken from reference TRBV30 and TRBJ2-5, reads SQTIHQWPATLVQPVGSPLSLECTVEGTSNPNLYWYRQAAGRGLQLLFYSVGIGQISSEVPQNLSASRPQDRQFILSSKKLLLSDSGFYLCAGGEQETQYFGPGTRLLVL.

This chain uses TRBV5-5 with TRBJ1-5, with D possibly TRBD1 on 5 matching bases. Trimming pared 4 bases from V and 7 bases from J, leaving 21 bases between. CDR1 and CDR2 (germline): SGHKS, YYEKEE (reference sequence). This CDR3 region has 16 residues. DNA of the CDR3: TGTGCCAGCAGCCGTCTTCTTGTCCAGGGCGGACAGCCCCAGCATTTT. Translation: CASSRLLVQGGQPQHF.

A few counts support this clone. This rearrangement joins TRBV27 to TRBJ2-1; TRBD1 agrees at 7 bases. CDR3 length: 17 amino acids. V was clipped by 5 bases and J by 4 bases; unmatched bases: 14. CDR1 and CDR2 (germline): MNHEY, SMNVEV (reference sequence). The CDR3 here is CASSATTSGTAYNEQFF. The DNA for the CDR3 is TGTGCCAGCAGTGCAACAACTTCCGGGACAGCTTACAATGAGCAGTTCTTC.